This entry concerns a single TCR beta chain. Its antigen remains unknown. Prepared libraries of TCR beta cDNA carried unique molecular identifiers. Some 500,000 cDNA molecules were obtained per 1 to 10 million input T cells. TCRdb called the PCR reads again in MiXCR, with one record for every CDR3 protein. The data show about 570,000 distinct CDR3 sequences, with around 31% seen just once and less than 6% held by the top ten. The data originate from a study of post-analysis software for immune sequencing data. About the research overall: Included among the disease courses, which were recorded for the cohort, were relapsing-remitting, secondary progressive and progressive-relapsing multiple sclerosis. Study-wide results and caveats: Significantly decreased normalized Chao1 diversity was recorded for multiple sclerosis patients relative to controls. Samples sharing a preparation batch grouped tightly together when assessed by F measure. In patients, TRBV5-6, TRBV5-1 and TRBV20-1 belonged to five or six TRBV segments found more frequently than in controls.

The germline CDR1 and CDR2 sequences are SGHAT and FQNNGV. V lost 7 bases to trimming and J lost 2 bases, with 16 bases between them. The CDR3 spans 15 residues. This TCR derives from a girl aged 2-17 years with multiple sclerosis. The material sequenced was blood. This chain joins TRBV11-2 and TRBJ2-3, with D perhaps TRBD1 (6 bases). In DNA form, the CDR3 reads TGTGCCAGCAACAGCTGGTGGACAGACACAGATACGCAGTATTTT. Its translation is CASNSWWTDTDTQYF.